This entry is about one TCR beta chain. What it recognizes is unknown. This sample is drawn from a study of cytomegalovirus exposure and HLA in healthy donors. The wider study: HLA-typed donors were the source of 90 million or so unique TCRs, which an early data release held.

Use of 60 Vbeta and 13 Jbeta primers characterized the PCR. Measured with immunoSEQ multiplex PCR; TCRdb has only the in-frame clones, and not every one. The sample shows roughly 120,000 clones, 70% to 85% of them seen only once. Likely unrecorded immune exposures existed in these nominally healthy donors. Points from the study as a whole: Reports credit the classifier with highly specific, highly sensitive diagnosis of cytomegalovirus status. A later analysis linked a missense DCLRE1C variant to TCR beta V- and J-gene trimming.

Trimming took 4 bases from V and 8 from J, leaving 20 bases between them. Per the germline V gene, CDR1 is LNHDA and CDR2 is SQIVND (reference sequence). The CDR3 runs to 15 residues. The rearrangement joins TRBV19 to TRBJ1-2; a weak D match, TRBD1 (6 bases). The sequencing input was PBMCs. The receptor was isolated from a human donor in good health. The CDR3 DNA sequence: TGTGCCAGTAGTACCCCCCCGACAGGCTCAAACGGCTACACCTTC. The encoded protein is CASSTPPTGSNGYTF.